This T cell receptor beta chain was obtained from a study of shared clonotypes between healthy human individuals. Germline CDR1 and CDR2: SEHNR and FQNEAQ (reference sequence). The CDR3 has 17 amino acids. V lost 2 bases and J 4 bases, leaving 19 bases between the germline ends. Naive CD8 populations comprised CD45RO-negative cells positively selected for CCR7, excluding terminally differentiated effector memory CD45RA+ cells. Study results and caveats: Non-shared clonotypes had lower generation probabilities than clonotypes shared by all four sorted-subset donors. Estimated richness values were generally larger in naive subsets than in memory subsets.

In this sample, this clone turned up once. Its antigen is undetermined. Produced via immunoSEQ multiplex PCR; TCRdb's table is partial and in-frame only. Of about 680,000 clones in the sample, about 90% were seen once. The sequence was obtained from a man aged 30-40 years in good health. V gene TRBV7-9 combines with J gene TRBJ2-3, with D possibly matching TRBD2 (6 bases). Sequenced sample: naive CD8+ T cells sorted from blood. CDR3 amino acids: CASSLLARGSGADTQYF. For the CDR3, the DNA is TGTGCCAGCAGCTTACTAGCGCGGGGTAGTGGCGCAGATACGCAGTATTTT.